This T cell receptor beta chain was found in a study of blood T cell repertoires in COVID-19. Overall study context: T cells, B-cell-depleted T cells, or PBMCs supplied cDNA or gDNA.

In the study's own analysis: Using reference gene primer amplification, nucleated cell counts were estimated. Produced via immunoSEQ multiplex PCR; TCRdb's table is partial and in-frame only. D and trimming were read from the DNA, whereas the V and J calls and clone size are those reported in that table. The sample records fewer than 300,000 clones, more than 65% being singletons. The CDR3 extends over 20 amino acids. V lost 0 bases and J lost 0, with 21 bases in between. The V gene's germline CDR1 is LNHNV and CDR2 YYDKDF (reference sequence). Material for sequencing was peripheral blood. The chain couples TRBV15 to TRBJ1-5; possible D gene TRBD1, 5 bases. This TCR came from a young woman with acute or convalescent COVID-19. The CDR3 DNA sequence: TGTGCCACCAGCAGAGATTCTCTAGGGGTGGGGCGGTATAGCAATCAGCCCCAGCATTTT. Its translation is CATSRDSLGVGRYSNQPQHF.